Listed here is a single T cell receptor beta chain. The antigen remains unidentified. Treatment of the sample: oral pan-JAK inhibitor, 5-10 mg twice daily. This sample was included in a study of CD8+ T cells in alopecia areata. Study outcomes and limitations: Higher clonality was seen in lesional scalp than in normal scalp, especially in alopecia totalis/universalis. Scalp clonality and expanded CD8+ clones among the top 100 showed significant decreases with tofacitinib.

RNA was isolated and reverse transcribed to cDNA, the sequencing template. Sequencing was performed with immunoSEQ multiplex PCR; in TCRdb, only in-frame clones are kept and a portion is missing. The table lists around 97,000 clones, 86% of them singletons. V lost 4 bases and J 0 bases, leaving 19 bases between the germline ends. CDR1 is SGHRS, CDR2 YFSETQ, per germline. This CDR3 has 17 residues. The chain recombines TRBV5-1 with TRBJ1-1; D is perhaps TRBD1 (6 bases). Specimen: CD8+ T cells sorted from blood, collected between weeks 30 and 35, from a patient treated with tofacitinib. This TCR came from a human donor with alopecia areata. The CDR3 DNA follows: TGCGCCAGCAGCGTGGGCTTCGGGGGACACATGAACACTGAAGCTTTCTTT. Its translation: CASSVGFGGHMNTEAFF.